This TCR beta chain was identified during a study of cytomegalovirus exposure and HLA in healthy donors. Primers for the PCR totalled 60 Vbeta and 13 Jbeta. Per the study methods: Later reanalysis found approximately 76 million unique TCR beta chains, around 9.9 million of them shared. Measured with immunoSEQ multiplex PCR; TCRdb has only the in-frame clones, and not every one. V and J calls and clone size are those listed in that table; D and trimming were worked out from the DNA. The sample contains about 220,000 clones, less than 85% of which appear only once. Nominally healthy donors provided the samples, though records likely missed some immune exposures. Per the germline V gene, CDR1 is MGHRA and CDR2 is YSYEKL. J was trimmed by 8 bases and V by 4 bases; bases with no gene match: 18. The CDR3 is made up of 17 amino acids. Turning to this clone: Antigen specificity is unknown.

Regarding the study as a whole: In a later analysis, at a false discovery rate of 0.05, over 15,000 TCR beta sequences were associated with HLA alleles.

Sample: PBMCs. The source of this sequence is a man aged 18-30 years in good health and CMV-seronegative. The rearrangement links TRBV4-1 to TRBJ1-2; 8 nucleotides match TRBD1. Written as DNA, the CDR3 is TGCGCCAGCAGCCCAGAGGGGACAGGCTATCCCTGGGAGGGCTACACCTTC. Amino acids: CASSPEGTGYPWEGYTF.